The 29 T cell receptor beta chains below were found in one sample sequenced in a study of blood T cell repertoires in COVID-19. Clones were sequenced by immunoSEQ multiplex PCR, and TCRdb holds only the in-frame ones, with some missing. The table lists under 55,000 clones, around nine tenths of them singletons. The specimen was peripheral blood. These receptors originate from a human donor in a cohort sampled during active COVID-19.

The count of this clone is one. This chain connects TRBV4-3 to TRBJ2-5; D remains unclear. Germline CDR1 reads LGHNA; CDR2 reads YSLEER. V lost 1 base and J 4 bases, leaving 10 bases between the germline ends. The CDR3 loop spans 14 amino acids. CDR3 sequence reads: CASSQVREPETQYF. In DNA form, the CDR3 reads TGCGCCAGCAGCCAAGTGAGAGAGCCAGAGACCCAGTACTTC.

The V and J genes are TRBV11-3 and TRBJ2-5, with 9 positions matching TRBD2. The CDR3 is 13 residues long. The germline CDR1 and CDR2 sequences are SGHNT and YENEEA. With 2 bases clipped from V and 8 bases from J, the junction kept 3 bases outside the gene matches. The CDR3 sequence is CASSLTAGGTQYF. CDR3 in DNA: TGTGCCAGCAGCTTAACAGCGGGGGGAACCCAGTACTTC.

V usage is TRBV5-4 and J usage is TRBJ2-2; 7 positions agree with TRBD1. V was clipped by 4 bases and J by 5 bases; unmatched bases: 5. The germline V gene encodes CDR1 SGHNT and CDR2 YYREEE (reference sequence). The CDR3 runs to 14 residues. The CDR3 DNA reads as TGTGCCAGCAGCACAGGGGTTCTAACCGGGGAGCTGTTTTTT. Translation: CASSTGVLTGELFF.

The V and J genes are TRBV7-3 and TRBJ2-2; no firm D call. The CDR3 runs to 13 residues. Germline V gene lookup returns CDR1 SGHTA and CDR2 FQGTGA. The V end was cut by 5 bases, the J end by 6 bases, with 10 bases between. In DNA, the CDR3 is TGTGCCAGCAGCCCCGGTCGCGCCGGGGAGCTGTTTTTT. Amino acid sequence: CASSPGRAGELFF.

CDR3 region: CATSDFTQTGGTDTQYF. CDR3 in DNA: TGTGCCACCAGTGATTTCACACAGACAGGGGGAACAGATACGCAGTATTTT. The genes are TRBV24-1 and TRBJ2-3; 9 bases are a match to TRBD1. The CDR3 consists of 17 residues. The ends lost 1 base at V and 3 bases at J; junction bases unmatched: 7. Looked up from germline, CDR1 is KGHDR and CDR2 is SFDVKD.

The CDR3 is CASSLTSGGARHNEQFF. CDR3 sequence (DNA): TGTGCCAGCAGCTTGACTAGCGGGGGGGCCCGACACAATGAGCAGTTCTTC. The genes are TRBV11-2 and TRBJ2-1, with 14 bases matching TRBD2. CDR1 SGHAT and CDR2 FQNNGV come from the germline V gene. Trimming cost V 3 bases and J 5 bases; bases outside gene matches: 6. The CDR3 loop spans 17 amino acids.

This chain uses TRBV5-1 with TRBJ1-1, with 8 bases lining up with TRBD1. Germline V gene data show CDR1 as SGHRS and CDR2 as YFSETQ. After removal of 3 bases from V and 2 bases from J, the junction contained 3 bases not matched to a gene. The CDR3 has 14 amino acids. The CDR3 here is CASSSQGANTEAFF. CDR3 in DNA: TGCGCCAGCAGCTCCCAGGGGGCCAACACTGAAGCTTTCTTT. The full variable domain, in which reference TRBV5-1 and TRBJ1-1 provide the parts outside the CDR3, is KAGVTQTPRYLIKTRGQQVTLSCSPISGHRSVSWYQQTPGQGLQFLFEYFSETQRNKGNFPGRFSGRQFSNSRSEMNVSTLELGDSALYLCASSSQGANTEAFFGQGTRLTVV.

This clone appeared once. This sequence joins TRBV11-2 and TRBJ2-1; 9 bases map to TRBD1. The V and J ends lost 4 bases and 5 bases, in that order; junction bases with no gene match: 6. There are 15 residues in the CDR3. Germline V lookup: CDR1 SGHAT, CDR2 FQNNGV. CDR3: CASSSGTGTNNEQFF. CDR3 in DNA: TGTGCCAGCAGCTCCGGGACAGGGACTAACAATGAGCAGTTCTTC.

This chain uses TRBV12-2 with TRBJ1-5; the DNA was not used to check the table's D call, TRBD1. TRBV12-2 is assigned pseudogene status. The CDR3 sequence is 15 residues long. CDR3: CASRLGQAGDQPQHF. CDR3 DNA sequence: TGTGCAAGTCGCTTAGGACAGGCAGGGGATCAGCCCCAGCATTTT.

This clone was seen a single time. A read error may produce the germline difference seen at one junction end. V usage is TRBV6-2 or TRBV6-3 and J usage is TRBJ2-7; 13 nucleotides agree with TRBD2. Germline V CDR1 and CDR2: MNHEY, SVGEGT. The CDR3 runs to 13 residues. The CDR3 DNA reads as TGTGCCAGCAGTTATCGACCGGGACTAGCGGGGAACTTC. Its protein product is CASSYRPGLAGNF.

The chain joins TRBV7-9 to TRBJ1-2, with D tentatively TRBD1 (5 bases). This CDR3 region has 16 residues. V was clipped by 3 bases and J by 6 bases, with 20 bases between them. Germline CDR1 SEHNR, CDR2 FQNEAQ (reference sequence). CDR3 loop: CASSFLYPAGSDGYTF. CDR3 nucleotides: TGTGCCAGCAGCTTCCTATACCCGGCAGGGTCGGATGGCTACACCTTC.

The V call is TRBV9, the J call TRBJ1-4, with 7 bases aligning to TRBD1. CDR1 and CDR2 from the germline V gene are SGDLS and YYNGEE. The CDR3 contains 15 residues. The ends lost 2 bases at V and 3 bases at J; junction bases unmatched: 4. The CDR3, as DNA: TGTGCCAGCAGCGTGAACAGGGGAGCTAATGAAAAACTGTTTTTT. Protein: CASSVNRGANEKLFF.

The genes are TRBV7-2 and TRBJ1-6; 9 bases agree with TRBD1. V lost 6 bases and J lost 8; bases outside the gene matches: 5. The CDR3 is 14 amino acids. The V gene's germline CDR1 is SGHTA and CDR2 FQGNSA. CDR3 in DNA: TGTGCCAGCAGACCCCGGACAGGGGATTCACCCCTCCACTTT. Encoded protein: CASRPRTGDSPLHF. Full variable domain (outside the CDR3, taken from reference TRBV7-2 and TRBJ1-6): GAGVSQSPSNKVTEKGKDVELRCDPISGHTALYWYRQSLGQGLEFLIYFQGNSAPDKSGLPSDRFSAERTGGSVSTLTIQRTQQEDSAVYLCASRPRTGDSPLHFGNGTRLTVT.

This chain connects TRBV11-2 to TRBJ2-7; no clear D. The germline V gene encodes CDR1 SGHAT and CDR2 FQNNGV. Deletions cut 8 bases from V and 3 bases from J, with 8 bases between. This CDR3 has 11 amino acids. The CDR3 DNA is TGTGCCAGCGAAAACTTCTACGAGCAGTACTTC. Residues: CASENFYEQYF.

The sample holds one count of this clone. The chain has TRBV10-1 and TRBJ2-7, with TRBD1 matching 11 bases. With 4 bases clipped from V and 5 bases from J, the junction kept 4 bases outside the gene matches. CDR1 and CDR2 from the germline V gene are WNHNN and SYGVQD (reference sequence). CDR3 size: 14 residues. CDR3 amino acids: CASSVGQGENEQYF. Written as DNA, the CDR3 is TGCGCCAGCAGTGTGGGACAGGGGGAAAACGAGCAGTACTTC.

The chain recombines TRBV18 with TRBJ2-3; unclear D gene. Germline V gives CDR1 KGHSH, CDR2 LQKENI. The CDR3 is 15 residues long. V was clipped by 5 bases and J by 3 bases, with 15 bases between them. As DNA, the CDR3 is TGTGCCAGCTCAGCGGTCCTAGGCGGAACAGATACGCAGTATTTT. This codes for CASSAVLGGTDTQYF. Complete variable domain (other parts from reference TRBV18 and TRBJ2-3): NAGVMQNPRHLVRRRGQEARLRCSPMKGHSHVYWYRQLPEEGLKFMVYLQKENIIDESGMPKERFSAEFPKEGPSILRIQQVVRGDSAAYFCASSAVLGGTDTQYFGPGTRLTVL.

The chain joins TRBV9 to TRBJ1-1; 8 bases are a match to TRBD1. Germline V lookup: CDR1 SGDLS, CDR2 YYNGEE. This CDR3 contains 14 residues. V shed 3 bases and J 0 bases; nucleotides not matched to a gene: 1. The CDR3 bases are TGTGCCAGCAGCGGGACAGGGCTGAACACTGAAGCTTTCTTT. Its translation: CASSGTGLNTEAFF.

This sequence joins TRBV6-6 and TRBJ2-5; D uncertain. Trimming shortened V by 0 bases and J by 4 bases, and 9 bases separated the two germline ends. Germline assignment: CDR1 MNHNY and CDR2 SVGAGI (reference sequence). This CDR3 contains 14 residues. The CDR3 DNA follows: TGTGCCAGCAGTTACTCGGCCCCCCCAGAGACCCAGTACTTC. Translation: CASSYSAPPETQYF.

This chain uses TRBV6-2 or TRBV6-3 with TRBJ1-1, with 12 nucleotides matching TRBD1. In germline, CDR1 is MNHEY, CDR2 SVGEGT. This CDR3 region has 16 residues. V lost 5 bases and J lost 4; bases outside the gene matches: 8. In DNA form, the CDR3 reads TGTGCCAGCAGTGACCGGGACAGGGGGCTGGTCACTGAAGCTTTCTTT. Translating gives CASSDRDRGLVTEAFF.

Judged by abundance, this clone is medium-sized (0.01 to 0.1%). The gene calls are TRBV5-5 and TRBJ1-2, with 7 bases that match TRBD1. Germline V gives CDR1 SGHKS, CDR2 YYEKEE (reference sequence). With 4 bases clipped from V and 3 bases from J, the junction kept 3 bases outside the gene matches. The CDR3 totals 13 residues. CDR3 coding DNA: TGTGCCAGCAGCCTAGGGACAGACTATGGCTACACCTTC. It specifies CASSLGTDYGYTF.

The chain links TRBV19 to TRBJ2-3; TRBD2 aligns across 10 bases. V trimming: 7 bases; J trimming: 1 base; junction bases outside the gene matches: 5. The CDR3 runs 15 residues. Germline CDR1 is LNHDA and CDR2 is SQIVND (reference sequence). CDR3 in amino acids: CASNQRGGGTDTQYF. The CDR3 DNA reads TGTGCCAGTAATCAGCGGGGGGGCGGCACAGATACGCAGTATTTT.

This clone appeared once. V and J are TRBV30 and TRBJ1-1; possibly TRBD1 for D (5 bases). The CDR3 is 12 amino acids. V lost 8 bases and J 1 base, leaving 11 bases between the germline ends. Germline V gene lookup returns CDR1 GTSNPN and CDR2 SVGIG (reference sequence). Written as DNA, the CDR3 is TGTGCCGGAGCGGGGCAGAACACTGAAGCTTTCTTT. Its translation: CAGAGQNTEAFF.

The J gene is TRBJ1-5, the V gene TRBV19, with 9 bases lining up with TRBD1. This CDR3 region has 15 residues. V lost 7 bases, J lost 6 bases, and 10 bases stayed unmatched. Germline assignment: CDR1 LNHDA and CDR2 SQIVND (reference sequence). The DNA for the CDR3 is TGTGCCAGTAAAAACCGGGACAGGGAAGCTCAGCCCCAGCATTTT. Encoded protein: CASKNRDREAQPQHF.

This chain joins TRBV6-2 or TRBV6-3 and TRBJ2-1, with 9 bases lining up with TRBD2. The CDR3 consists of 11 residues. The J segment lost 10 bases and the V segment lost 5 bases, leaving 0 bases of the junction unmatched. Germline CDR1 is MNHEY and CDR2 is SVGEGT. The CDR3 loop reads CASSLAGEQFF. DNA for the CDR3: TGTGCCAGCAGTCTAGCGGGGGAGCAGTTCTTC.

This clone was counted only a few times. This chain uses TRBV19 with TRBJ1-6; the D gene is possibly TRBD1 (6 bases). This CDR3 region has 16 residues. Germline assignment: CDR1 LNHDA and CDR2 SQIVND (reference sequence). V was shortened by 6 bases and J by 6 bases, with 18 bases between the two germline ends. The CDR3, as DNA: TGTGCCAGTAGCTTTCGGAGCGGACAGAGTAATTCACCCCTCCACTTT. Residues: CASSFRSGQSNSPLHF.

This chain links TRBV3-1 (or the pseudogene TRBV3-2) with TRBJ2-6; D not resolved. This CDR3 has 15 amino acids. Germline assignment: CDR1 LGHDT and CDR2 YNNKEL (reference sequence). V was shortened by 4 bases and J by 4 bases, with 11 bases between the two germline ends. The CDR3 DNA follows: TGTGCCAGCAGCCGCGGAGATATGGGGGCCAACGTCCTGACTTTC. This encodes CASSRGDMGANVLTF.

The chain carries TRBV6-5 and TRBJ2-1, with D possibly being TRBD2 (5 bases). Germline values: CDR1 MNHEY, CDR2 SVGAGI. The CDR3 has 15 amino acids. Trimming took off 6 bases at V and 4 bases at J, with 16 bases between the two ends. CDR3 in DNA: TGTGCCAGCAGCCGGACTGCCGGAGAATACAATGAGCAGTTCTTC. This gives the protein CASSRTAGEYNEQFF.

CDR3 residues: CASSQVTGDYGYTF. The CDR3, as DNA: TGCGCCAGCAGCCAAGTTACAGGGGACTATGGCTACACCTTC. The chain has TRBV4-3 and TRBJ1-2; the match to TRBD1 covers 7 bases. The germline CDR1 and CDR2 sequences are LGHNA and YSLEER. The V gene end was trimmed by 1 base and the J gene end by 3 bases; junction bases not matched to a gene: 2. The CDR3 is 14 amino acids.

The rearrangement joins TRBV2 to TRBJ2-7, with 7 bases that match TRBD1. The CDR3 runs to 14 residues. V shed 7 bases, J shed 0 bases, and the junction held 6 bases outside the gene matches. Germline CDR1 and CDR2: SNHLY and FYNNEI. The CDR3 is CASTQDRSSYEQYF. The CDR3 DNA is TGTGCCAGCACCCAGGACAGGAGCTCCTACGAGCAGTACTTC.